The next 18 T cell receptor beta chains were all read from a single sample in a study of human T cells and chemical hapten exposure. TCRdb passed the RACE reads through MiXCR, listing each CDR3 protein once. The data show around 99,000 distinct CDR3 sequences, around 12% seen once. The sample's time point: patch test 1, 2 weeks after DPC sensitization. Treatment given: therapeutic diphenylcyclopropenone sensitization with weekly scalp DPC. The sequences come from whole blood, collected in connection with sensitization to the hapten diphenylcyclopropenone (DPC). All receptors come from a woman aged 40 to 49 with alopecia areata. Some clones in this sample may be carry-over from other donors' samples.

This clonotype showed up just a few times. The gene calls are TRBV4-3 and TRBJ2-1; D is undetermined. CDR1 and CDR2 from the germline V gene are LGHNA and YSLEER. This CDR3 spans 16 amino acids. V gave up 5 bases and J gave up 0 bases, with 14 bases separating them. CDR3 amino acids: CASSYNSRGSYNEQFF. The CDR3 bases are TGCGCCAGCAGCTACAACTCGAGAGGCTCCTACAATGAGCAGTTCTTC.

This clonotype was detected a few times. The chain recombines TRBV20-1 with TRBJ1-2; D not resolved. Trimming removed 6 bases at V and 3 bases at J, with 23 bases between. The CDR3 has 16 residues. Germline assignment: CDR1 DFQATT and CDR2 SNEGSKA (reference sequence). CDR3 amino acids: CSAPGRAAGEDYGYTF. As DNA, the CDR3 is TGCAGTGCCCCAGGACGGGCAGCCGGCGAGGACTATGGCTACACCTTC.

V usage is TRBV28 and J usage is TRBJ2-1; 9 bases are shared with TRBD2. CDR3 length equals 15 residues. V lost 3 bases to trimming and J lost 8 bases; unmatched junction nucleotides: 8. CDR1 is MDHEN and CDR2 is SYDVKM in the germline V gene. CDR3 amino acids: CASSFRGLALYEQFF. CDR3 DNA: TGTGCCAGCAGTTTCCGGGGACTAGCTTTATATGAGCAGTTCTTC.

This clonotype was observed a handful of times. This chain links TRBV7-8 with TRBJ2-2; 8 nucleotides match TRBD1. Trimming removed 3 bases from V and 4 bases from J; junction bases left unmatched: 7. This CDR3 contains 16 residues. Germline V lookup: CDR1 SGHVS, CDR2 FQNEAQ. Here the CDR3 DNA reads TGTGCCAGCAGCTTGTCCGGGACAGGTCTCACCGGGGAGCTGTTTTTT. Translating gives CASSLSGTGLTGELFF.

This clonotype has more than one count but fewer than ten. The V call is TRBV4-1, the J call TRBJ2-1; 7 bases fit TRBD2. The CDR3 consists of 16 residues. Unmatched junction bases numbered 9, after V lost 4 bases and J lost 3 bases. The germline V gene encodes CDR1 MGHRA and CDR2 YSYEKL. CDR3: CASSPPGAGSYNEQFF. CDR3 DNA: TGCGCCAGCAGCCCCCCCGGAGCGGGGAGCTACAATGAGCAGTTCTTC.

This clonotype was seen only once. The chain couples TRBV4-3 to TRBJ2-7; 7 bases fit TRBD1. Trimming removed 4 bases from V and 3 bases from J; junction bases left unmatched: 3. CDR3 size: 13 residues. Germline V gene sequence: CDR1 LGHNA, CDR2 YSLEER. The CDR3 bases are TGCGCCAGCAGCCCAGGGACAGACTACGAGCAGTACTTC. Its protein product is CASSPGTDYEQYF.

This clonotype was found many times. This chain uses TRBV29-1 with TRBJ2-5; TRBD1 aligns across 7 bases. This CDR3 is built from 15 residues. V lost 5 bases to trimming and J lost 4 bases; unmatched junction nucleotides: 13. CDR1 and CDR2 (germline): SQVTM, ANQGSEA. Written as DNA, the CDR3 is TGCAGCGTTTACCCTACCCAGACAGGGACAGAGACCCAGTACTTC. Its protein is CSVYPTQTGTETQYF.

The V gene is TRBV28, the J gene TRBJ2-3; TRBD2 agrees at 9 bases. The CDR3 length is 15 residues. The germline gives CDR1 MDHEN, CDR2 SYDVKM. Unmatched junction bases numbered 7, after V lost 5 bases and J lost 4 bases. The CDR3, as DNA: TGTGCCAGCAGTCATAGCGGGAGTAGGTCAGATACGCAGTATTTT. This gives the protein CASSHSGSRSDTQYF.

The chain combines TRBV23-1 with TRBJ2-2, with D hard to call. TRBV23-1 is placed among ORFs of uncertain function. V was trimmed by 2 bases and J by 1 base, leaving 2 bases between them. The CDR3 extends over 13 amino acids. The CDR3 DNA reads TGCGCCAGCAGTCAACAGAACACCGGGGAGCTGTTTTTT. Translated: CASSQQNTGELFF.

The V call is TRBV11-2, the J call TRBJ1-1, with 9 bases matching TRBD1. V lost 4 bases and J lost 4; bases outside the gene matches: 7. The CDR3 consists of 15 residues. From germline, CDR1 is SGHAT and CDR2 FQNNGV. The CDR3 bases are TGTGCCAGCAGCTACACGGGACAGGGCGCCACTGAAGCTTTCTTT. Translation gives CASSYTGQGATEAFF.

This clonotype was counted ten times or more. The J gene is TRBJ1-4, the V gene TRBV12-3 or TRBV12-4; maybe TRBD1 (5 bases). CDR3 length equals 13 residues. V lost 4 bases, J lost 6 bases, and 9 bases lay in between. In nucleotides, the CDR3 is TGTGCCAGCAGTTCGGGGGGAGATGAAAAACTGTTTTTT. The encoded protein is CASSSGGDEKLFF.

On this clonotype: This clone may be a read error of a much larger clone one base away. The chain combines TRBV3-1 with TRBJ1-4; D possibly corresponds to TRBD1 (5 bases). V gave up 7 bases and J gave up 8 bases, with 11 bases separating them. The CDR3 covers 12 residues. CDR1 LGHDT and CDR2 YNNKEL come from the germline V gene (reference sequence). The CDR3 DNA reads TGTGCCAGCAACCTCCGGGGGGAAAAACTGTTTTTT. Protein product: CASNLRGEKLFF.

The rearrangement uses TRBV28 and TRBJ2-7; 9 nucleotides agree with TRBD2. Germline V gives CDR1 MDHEN, CDR2 SYDVKM. This CDR3 has 13 amino acids. J gave up 7 bases and V 10 bases, and 11 bases lay outside the gene matches. The CDR3 reads CATNRGLAREQYF. The DNA for the CDR3 is TGTGCCACCAACCGGGGACTAGCTCGGGAGCAGTACTTC.

The V and J genes are TRBV28 and TRBJ2-6, with D uncertain. V dropped 6 bases and J dropped 2 bases, with 11 bases sitting between them. The CDR3 length is 15 residues. Germline CDR1 reads MDHEN; CDR2 reads SYDVKM. The CDR3 is CASSLTVAGANVLTF. CDR3 coding DNA: TGTGCCAGCAGCTTGACTGTGGCTGGGGCCAACGTCCTGACTTTC.

This clonotype was detected a few times. The CDR3 sequence is CASSLEGGPYNEQFF. In DNA form, the CDR3 reads TGTGCCAGCAGCTTAGAAGGGGGCCCCTACAATGAGCAGTTCTTC. The rearrangement uses TRBV7-3 and TRBJ2-1, with 7 bases matching TRBD1. Germline V CDR1 and CDR2: SGHTA, FQGTGA. The CDR3 totals 15 residues. Losses at the gene ends were 2 bases for V and 2 bases for J; bases not matched to a gene: 3.

This clonotype was detected only a few times. The J gene is TRBJ2-1, the V gene TRBV10-3, with TRBD2 matching 12 bases. The germline V gene has CDR1 ENHRY and CDR2 SYGVKD. V was pared by 2 bases and J by 9 bases, with 5 bases of the junction left unmatched. The CDR3 has 15 amino acids. CDR3 protein: CAISEGRLAGVEQFF. CDR3 in DNA: TGTGCCATCAGTGAGGGACGACTAGCGGGAGTTGAGCAGTTCTTC.

The chain joins TRBV29-1 to TRBJ1-2; D might be TRBD1 (6 bases). V was clipped by 7 bases and J by 8 bases, with 14 bases between them. The CDR3 is made up of 11 amino acids. Germline values: CDR1 SQVTM, CDR2 ANQGSEA. The CDR3 sequence: CSGLDSEGYTF. As DNA, the CDR3 is TGCAGCGGATTGGACAGTGAAGGCTACACCTTC.

This clonotype was detected ten times or more. For the CDR3, the DNA is TGTGCCAGCAGCTCGTTAGAATACAATGAGCAGTTCTTC. Translated: CASSSLEYNEQFF. V gene TRBV11-2 combines with J gene TRBJ2-1; D uncertain. Germline V gene data show CDR1 as SGHAT and CDR2 as FQNNGV. V dropped 4 bases and J dropped 4 bases, with 8 bases sitting between them. There are 13 residues in the CDR3.